The rows below give T cell receptor beta chains drawn from one sample of a study of shared clonotypes between healthy human individuals. Method: immunoSEQ multiplex PCR; TCRdb's copy keeps in-frame clones and lacks some. The sample shows 800,000 or so clones, 96% of them seen only once. The sequencing sample was made of naive CD8+ T cells sorted from blood. The origin of the receptors is a man aged 30 to 39 in good health. The CDR3 runs from the conserved cysteine through the conserved F or W.

len,j_gene,v_gene,CDR3aa
17,TRBJ2-2,TRBV7-6,CASSFSSAGQVTGELFF
15,TRBJ1-5,TRBV19,CASTLGGLSNQPQHF
14,TRBJ2-1,TRBV6-5,CASGSQGGYNEQFF
14,TRBJ1-1,TRBV6-6,CASSRLEMNTEAFF
15,TRBJ1-4,TRBV9,CASSGGTGDPKKLFF
14,TRBJ2-7,TRBV6-1,CASSEAWTDYEQYF
14,TRBJ2-5,TRBV29-1,CSVGPTGMGETQYF
15,TRBJ2-1,TRBV27,CASSLVPGPLNEQFF
18,TRBJ2-7,TRBV6-4,CASSDMVPRTGEQYEQYF
15,TRBJ2-7,TRBV4-3,CASSQEQGRGYEQYF
17,TRBJ2-1,TRBV10-2,CASSESASGRLYNEQFF
13,TRBJ2-3,TRBV4-3,CASSQVRTDTQYF
15,TRBJ2-7,TRBV7-2,CASSLKAGGSYEQYF
16,TRBJ2-1,TRBV29-1,CSVEGDFGRSYNEQFF
16,TRBJ2-5,TRBV4-1,CASSQGGQADQETQYF
13,TRBJ2-1,TRBV7-6,CASSSTGYNEQFF
15,TRBJ2-1,TRBV27,CASSISGDTYNEQFF
14,TRBJ1-1,TRBV11-2,CASSPTTVNTEAFF
15,TRBJ2-3,TRBV7-3,CASSKLAEGVDTQYF
18,TRBJ2-2,TRBV15,CATSRGGGLADNPGELFF
17,TRBJ2-3,TRBV29-1,CSVFGFGGLPKTDTQYF
15,TRBJ2-1,TRBV7-2,CASSLATRVYNEQFF
16,TRBJ2-7,TRBV9,CASSGGRQGAPYEQYF
14,TRBJ2-1,TRBV6-6,CATDGKGPLNEQFF
13,TRBJ2-7,TRBV7-8,CASSLGHFYEQYF
17,TRBJ2-1,TRBV25-1,CASSKGLAGVSYNEQFF
13,TRBJ2-3,TRBV6-1,CASSEAVTDTQYF
14,TRBJ2-1,TRBV13,CASSLGLAGNEQFF
13,TRBJ2-7,TRBV27,CASRVAGTYEQYF
14,TRBJ1-2,TRBV27,CASAPSQSNYGYTF
13,TRBJ1-1,TRBV30,CAWRQGVGAEAFF
14,TRBJ1-1,TRBV7-3,CASSFDGVDTEAFF
16,TRBJ2-7,TRBV28,CASSGTTGNSSYEQYF
14,TRBJ2-1,TRBV27,CASSFPGSYNEQFF
14,TRBJ2-3,TRBV5-5,CASEKASGTDTQYF
17,TRBJ2-1,TRBV9,CASSRLAGVTGYNEQFF
15,TRBJ2-7,TRBV6-1,CASSPTGIRTYEQYF
15,TRBJ2-3,TRBV2,CASSGGAGSTDTQYF